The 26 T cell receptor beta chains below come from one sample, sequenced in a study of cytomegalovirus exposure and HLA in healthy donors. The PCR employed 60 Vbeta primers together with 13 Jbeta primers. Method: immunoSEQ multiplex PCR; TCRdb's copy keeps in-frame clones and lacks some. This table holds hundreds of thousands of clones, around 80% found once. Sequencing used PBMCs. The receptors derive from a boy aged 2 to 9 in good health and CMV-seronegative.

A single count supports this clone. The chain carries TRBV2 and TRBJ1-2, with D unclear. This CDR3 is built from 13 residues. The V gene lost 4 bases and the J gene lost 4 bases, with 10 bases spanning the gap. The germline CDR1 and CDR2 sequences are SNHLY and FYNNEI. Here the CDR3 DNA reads TGTGCCAGCAGTGGAGTGAGAGTCTATGGCTACACCTTC. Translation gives CASSGVRVYGYTF.

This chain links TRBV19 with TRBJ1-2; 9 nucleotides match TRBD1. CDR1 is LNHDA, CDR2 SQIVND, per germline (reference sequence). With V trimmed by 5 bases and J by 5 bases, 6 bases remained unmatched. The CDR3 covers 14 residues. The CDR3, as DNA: TGTGCCAGTAGTCGGAGGGACAGGGTTTATGGCTACACCTTC. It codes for CASSRRDRVYGYTF.

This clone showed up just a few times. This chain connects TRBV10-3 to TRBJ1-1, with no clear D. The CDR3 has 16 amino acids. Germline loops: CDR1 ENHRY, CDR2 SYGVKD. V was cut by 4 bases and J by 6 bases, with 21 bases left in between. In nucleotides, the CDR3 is TGTGCCATCAGTGGCTACAAGGCAGGTAACGGTGCTGAAGCTTTCTTT. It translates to CAISGYKAGNGAEAFF.

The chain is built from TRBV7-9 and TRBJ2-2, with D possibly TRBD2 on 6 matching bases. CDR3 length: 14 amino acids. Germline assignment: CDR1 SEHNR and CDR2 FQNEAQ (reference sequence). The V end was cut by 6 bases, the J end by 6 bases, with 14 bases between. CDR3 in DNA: TGTGCCAGCAGGCTAGCGTTAGTTCCCGGGGAGCTGTTTTTT. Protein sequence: CASRLALVPGELFF.

The CDR3 bases are TGTGCCAGCAACGCAGGGGGACTCATCTCTGGGGCCAACGTCCTGACTTTC. Its translation: CASNAGGLISGANVLTF. The chain combines TRBV19 with TRBJ2-6; tentative D call: TRBD1 (7 bases). V shed 9 bases and J shed 0 bases, with 18 bases lying between them. Germline CDR1 LNHDA, CDR2 SQIVND (reference sequence). This CDR3 region has 17 residues.

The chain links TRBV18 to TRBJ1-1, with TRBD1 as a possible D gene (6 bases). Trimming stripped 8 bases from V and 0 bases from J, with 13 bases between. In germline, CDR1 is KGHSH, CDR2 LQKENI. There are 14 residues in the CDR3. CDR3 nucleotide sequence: TGTGCCAGCCGCATAGGACAGATGAACACTGAAGCTTTCTTT. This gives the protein CASRIGQMNTEAFF.

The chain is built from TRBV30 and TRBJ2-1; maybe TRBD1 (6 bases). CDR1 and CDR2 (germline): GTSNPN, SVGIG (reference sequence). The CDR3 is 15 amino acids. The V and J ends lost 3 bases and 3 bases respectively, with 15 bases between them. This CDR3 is CAWRGQGPSYNEQFF. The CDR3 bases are TGTGCCTGGAGAGGGCAGGGGCCAAGCTACAATGAGCAGTTCTTC.

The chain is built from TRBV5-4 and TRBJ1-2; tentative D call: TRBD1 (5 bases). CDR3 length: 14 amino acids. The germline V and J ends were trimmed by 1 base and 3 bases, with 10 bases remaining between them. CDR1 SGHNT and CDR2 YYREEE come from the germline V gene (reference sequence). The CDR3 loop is CASSLRGIDYGYTF. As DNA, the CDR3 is TGTGCCAGCAGCTTGCGGGGGATAGACTATGGCTACACCTTC.

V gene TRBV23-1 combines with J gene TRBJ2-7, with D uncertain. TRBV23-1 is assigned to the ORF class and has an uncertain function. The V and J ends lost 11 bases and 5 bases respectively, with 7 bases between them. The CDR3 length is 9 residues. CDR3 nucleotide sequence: TGCGCCCCACTCGACGAGCAGTACTTC. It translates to CAPLDEQYF.

CDR3 coding DNA: TGTGCCAGCAGTGAGAGGGAGACAGGGTACTATGGCTACACCTTC. It translates to CASSERETGYYGYTF. This rearrangement joins TRBV2 to TRBJ1-2, with 7 nucleotides matching TRBD1. Trimming took 3 bases from V and 3 from J; bases not matched to a gene: 7. Germline CDR1 reads SNHLY; CDR2 reads FYNNEI. This CDR3 has 15 residues.

The CDR3 reads CASSQAGFYGYTF. DNA of the CDR3: TGTGCCAGCAGTCAGGCAGGGTTCTATGGCTACACCTTC. The V call is TRBV27, the J call TRBJ1-2, with a possible D match to TRBD1 (5 bases). The V and J ends lost 5 bases and 4 bases respectively, with 11 bases between them. Germline CDR1 and CDR2: MNHEY and SMNVEV (reference sequence). The CDR3 totals 13 residues.

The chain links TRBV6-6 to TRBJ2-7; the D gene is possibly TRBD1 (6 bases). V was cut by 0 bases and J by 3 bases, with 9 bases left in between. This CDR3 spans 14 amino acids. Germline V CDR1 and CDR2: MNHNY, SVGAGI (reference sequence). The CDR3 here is CASSYSAGVYEQYF. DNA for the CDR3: TGTGCCAGCAGTTACTCGGCAGGGGTCTACGAGCAGTACTTC.

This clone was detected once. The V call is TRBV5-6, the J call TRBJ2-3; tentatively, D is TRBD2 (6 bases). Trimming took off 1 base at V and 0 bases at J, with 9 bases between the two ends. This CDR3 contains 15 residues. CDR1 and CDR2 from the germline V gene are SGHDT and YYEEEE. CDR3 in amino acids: CASSLLAASTDTQYF. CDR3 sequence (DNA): TGTGCCAGCAGCTTGTTAGCGGCCAGCACAGATACGCAGTATTTT.

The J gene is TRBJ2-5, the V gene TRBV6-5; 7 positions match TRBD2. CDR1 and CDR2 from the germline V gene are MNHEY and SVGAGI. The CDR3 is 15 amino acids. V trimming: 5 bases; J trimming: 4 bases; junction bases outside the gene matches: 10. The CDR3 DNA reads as TGTGCCAGCAGTCCTTCGGGAGGAACGGGAGAGACCCAGTACTTC. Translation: CASSPSGGTGETQYF.

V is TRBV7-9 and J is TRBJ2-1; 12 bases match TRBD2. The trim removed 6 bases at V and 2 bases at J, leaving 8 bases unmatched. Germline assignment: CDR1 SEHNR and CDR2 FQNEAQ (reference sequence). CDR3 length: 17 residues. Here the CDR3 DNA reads TGTGCCAGCAGGGAGGGGTGGACTAGCGGGACCTACAATGAGCAGTTCTTC. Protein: CASREGWTSGTYNEQFF.

CDR3 nucleotides: TGCAGCGTTGTGCGGGACGGTTCCCTCTACGAGCAGTACTTC. It codes for CSVVRDGSLYEQYF. The chain links TRBV29-1 to TRBJ2-7, with D possibly being TRBD2 (6 bases). The length of the CDR3 is 14 residues. Per germline, CDR1 SQVTM and CDR2 ANQGSEA. Trimming took off 4 bases at V and 3 bases at J, with 16 bases between the two ends.

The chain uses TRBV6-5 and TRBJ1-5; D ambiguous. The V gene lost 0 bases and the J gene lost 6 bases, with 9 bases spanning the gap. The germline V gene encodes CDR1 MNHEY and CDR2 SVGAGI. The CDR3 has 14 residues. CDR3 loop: CASSYSSGIQPQHF. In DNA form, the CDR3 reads TGTGCCAGCAGTTACTCGTCGGGGATTCAGCCCCAGCATTTT.

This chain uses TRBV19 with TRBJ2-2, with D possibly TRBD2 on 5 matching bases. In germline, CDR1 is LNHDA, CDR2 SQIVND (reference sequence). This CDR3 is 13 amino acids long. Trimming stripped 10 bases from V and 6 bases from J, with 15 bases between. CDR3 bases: TGTGCCACCTTGGGGAGTGGGGCCGGGGAGCTGTTTTTT. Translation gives CATLGSGAGELFF.

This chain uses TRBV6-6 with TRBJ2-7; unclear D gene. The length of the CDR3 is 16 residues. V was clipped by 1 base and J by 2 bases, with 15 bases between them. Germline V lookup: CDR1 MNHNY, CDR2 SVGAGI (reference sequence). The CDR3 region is CASSYFLHGSTYEQYF. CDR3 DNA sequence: TGTGCCAGCAGTTACTTCCTCCACGGGTCAACCTACGAGCAGTACTTC.

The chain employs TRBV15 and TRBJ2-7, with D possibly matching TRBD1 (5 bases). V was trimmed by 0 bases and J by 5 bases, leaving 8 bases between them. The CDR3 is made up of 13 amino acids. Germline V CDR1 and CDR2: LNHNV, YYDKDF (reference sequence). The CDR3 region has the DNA TGTGCCACCAGCAGAGATGAAGGGGACGAGCAGTACTTC. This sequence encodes CATSRDEGDEQYF.

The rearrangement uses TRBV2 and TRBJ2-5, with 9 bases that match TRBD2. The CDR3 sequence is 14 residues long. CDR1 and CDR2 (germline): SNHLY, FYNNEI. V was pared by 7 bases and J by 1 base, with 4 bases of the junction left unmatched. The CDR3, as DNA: TGTGCCAGCATGGGCGGGAGGGTCCAAGAGACCCAGTACTTC. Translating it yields CASMGGRVQETQYF.

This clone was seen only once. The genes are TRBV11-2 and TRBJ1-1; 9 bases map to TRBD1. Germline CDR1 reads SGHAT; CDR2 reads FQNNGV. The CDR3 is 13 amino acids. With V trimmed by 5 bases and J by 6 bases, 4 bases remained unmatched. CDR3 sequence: CASSGQGMPEAFF. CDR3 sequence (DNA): TGTGCCAGCAGCGGACAGGGGATGCCTGAAGCTTTCTTT. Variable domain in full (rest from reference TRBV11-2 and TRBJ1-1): EAGVAQSPRYKIIEKRQSVAFWCNPISGHATLYWYQQILGQGPKLLIQFQNNGVVDDSQLPKDRFSAERLKGVDSTLKIQPAKLEDSAVYLCASSGQGMPEAFFGQGTRLTVV.

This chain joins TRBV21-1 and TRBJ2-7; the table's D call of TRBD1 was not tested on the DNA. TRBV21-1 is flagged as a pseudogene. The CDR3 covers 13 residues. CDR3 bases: TGTGCCAGCACCGCGGACAACTCCTACGAGCAGTACTTC. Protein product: CASTADNSYEQYF.

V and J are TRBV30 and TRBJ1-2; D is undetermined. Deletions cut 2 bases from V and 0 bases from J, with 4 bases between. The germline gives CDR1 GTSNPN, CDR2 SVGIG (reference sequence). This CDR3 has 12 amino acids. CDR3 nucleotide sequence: TGTGCCTGGAGTCCAGCTAACTATGGCTACACCTTC. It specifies CAWSPANYGYTF.

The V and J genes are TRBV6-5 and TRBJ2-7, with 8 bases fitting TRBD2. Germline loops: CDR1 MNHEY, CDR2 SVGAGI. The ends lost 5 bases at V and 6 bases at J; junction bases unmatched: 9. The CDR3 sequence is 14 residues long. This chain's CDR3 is CASSPLAAVSEQYF. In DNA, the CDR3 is TGTGCCAGCAGTCCACTAGCGGCGGTGAGCGAGCAGTACTTC.

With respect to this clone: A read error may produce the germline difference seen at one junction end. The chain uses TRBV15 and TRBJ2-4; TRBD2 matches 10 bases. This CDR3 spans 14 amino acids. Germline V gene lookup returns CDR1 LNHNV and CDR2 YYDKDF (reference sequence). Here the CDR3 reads CATRRAGTSDIQYF. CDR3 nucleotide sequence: TGTGCCACCAGGAGAGCCGGGACTAGCGACATTCAGTACTTC.